These 30 T cell receptor beta chains came from one sample sequenced in a study of blood T cell repertoires in COVID-19. The table came from immunoSEQ multiplex PCR; TCRdb's copy has only in-frame clones and leaves some out. Of roughly 380,000 clones detected, 88% appear once; the ten largest clones hold approximately 0.97%. Sequenced material: PBMCs or T cells enriched from blood (not recorded which). These receptors were obtained from a woman in her thirties who had been exposed to COVID-19.

The chain links TRBV5-1 to TRBJ2-3, with D possibly matching TRBD1 (6 bases). Germline V CDR1 and CDR2: SGHRS, YFSETQ. Trimming shortened V by 1 base and J by 4 bases, and 19 bases separated the two germline ends. The CDR3 has 17 amino acids. This chain's CDR3 is CASSLNGGHQVPDTQYF. As DNA, the CDR3 is TGCGCCAGCAGCTTGAATGGGGGACACCAAGTCCCAGATACGCAGTATTTT.

DNA of the CDR3: TGTGCCAGCAGCTTAGTCTGGGAGAACCAAGCTTTCTTT. As protein: CASSLVWENQAFF. V gene TRBV11-2 combines with J gene TRBJ1-1; D is undetermined. Germline V gene lookup returns CDR1 SGHAT and CDR2 FQNNGV. Trimming took off 1 base at V and 9 bases at J, with 12 bases between the two ends. This CDR3 has 13 residues.

The rearrangement joins TRBV28 to TRBJ1-2; D possibly corresponds to TRBD1 (6 bases). Trimming removed 6 bases from V and 7 bases from J, with 12 bases in between. Germline CDR1 is MDHEN and CDR2 is SYDVKM. CDR3 length: 12 amino acids. The DNA of the CDR3 is TGTGCCAGCAGATTCATAGGGGGTGGCTACACCTTC. It specifies CASRFIGGGYTF.

The V and J genes are TRBV14 and TRBJ1-4; TRBD1 aligns across 7 bases. Germline loops: CDR1 SGHDN, CDR2 FVKESK. With V trimmed by 3 bases and J by 4 bases, 8 bases remained unmatched. The CDR3 has 16 amino acids. The CDR3, as DNA: TGTGCCAGCAGCCACCGGGACAGCCTACTTAATGAAAAACTGTTTTTT. Its protein is CASSHRDSLLNEKLFF.

The V call is TRBV6-5, the J call TRBJ2-5; D call uncertain. The CDR3 length is 14 residues. Germline loops: CDR1 MNHEY, CDR2 SVGAGI. V was trimmed by 1 base and J by 2 bases, leaving 8 bases between them. CDR3 amino acids: CASSYWSWQETQYF. CDR3 DNA sequence: TGTGCCAGCAGTTACTGGAGTTGGCAAGAGACCCAGTACTTC.

J is TRBJ2-1 and V is TRBV19, with 7 bases identical to TRBD1. Germline V gene data show CDR1 as LNHDA and CDR2 as SQIVND (reference sequence). The CDR3 extends over 16 amino acids. Losses at the gene ends were 8 bases for V and 0 bases for J; bases not matched to a gene: 10. In DNA form, the CDR3 reads TGTGCCAGTCAATTCGGGACAGCTTACTCCTACAATGAGCAGTTCTTC. This translates into CASQFGTAYSYNEQFF.

The chain recombines TRBV29-1 with TRBJ1-4, with 9 bases fitting TRBD1. The CDR3 contains 13 residues. Germline CDR1 and CDR2: SQVTM and ANQGSEA. V was pared by 4 bases and J by 8 bases, with 5 bases of the junction left unmatched. The CDR3 DNA sequence: TGCAGCGTTGCCGGGACAGGGACGGAAAAACTGTTTTTT. It is translated as CSVAGTGTEKLFF.

The J gene is TRBJ2-2, the V gene TRBV5-1, with 14 bases fitting TRBD2. There are 19 residues in the CDR3. Germline CDR1 reads SGHRS; CDR2 reads YFSETQ. J gave up 6 bases and V 0 bases, and 10 bases lay outside the gene matches. CDR3 sequence (DNA): TGCGCCAGCAGCTTGGTCCCCGGGACTAGCGGGAGTGTGGCCGGGGAGCTGTTTTTT. Translation: CASSLVPGTSGSVAGELFF.

The chain combines TRBV5-4 with TRBJ2-2; 11 positions agree with TRBD2. The V gene end was trimmed by 3 bases and the J gene end by 4 bases; junction bases not matched to a gene: 5. Germline CDR1 SGHNT, CDR2 YYREEE (reference sequence). CDR3 length equals 16 residues. DNA for the CDR3: TGTGCCAGCAGCTCTGGACTAGCGGGTTCCACCGGGGAGCTGTTTTTT. Its translation is CASSSGLAGSTGELFF.

This sequence joins TRBV2 and TRBJ1-2, with 12 bases matching TRBD1. The ends lost 6 bases at V and 3 bases at J; junction bases unmatched: 8. This CDR3 region has 16 residues. The germline CDR1 and CDR2 sequences are SNHLY and FYNNEI. The CDR3: CASSLGGQGAYYGYTF. As DNA, the CDR3 is TGTGCCAGCAGCTTGGGGGGACAGGGGGCTTACTATGGCTACACCTTC.

The chain recombines TRBV13 with TRBJ1-6; 9 nucleotides match TRBD1. Unmatched junction bases numbered 7, after V lost 5 bases and J lost 8 bases. The CDR3 contains 15 residues. Germline V lookup: CDR1 PRHDT, CDR2 FYEKMQ (reference sequence). CDR3 sequence (DNA): TGTGCCAGCAGCCACGGACAGGGGACTGATTCACCCCTCCACTTT. It encodes CASSHGQGTDSPLHF.

V is TRBV6-6 and J is TRBJ2-7; 10 nucleotides line up with TRBD1. This CDR3 has 15 amino acids. The J segment lost 4 bases and the V segment lost 2 bases, leaving 5 bases of the junction unmatched. Per germline, CDR1 MNHNY and CDR2 SVGAGI (reference sequence). As DNA, the CDR3 is TGTGCCAGCAGTTACACTCCGGGACAGGGGTACGAGCAGTACTTC. Its protein is CASSYTPGQGYEQYF.

Only a few counts were recorded for this clone. The rearrangement links TRBV7-9 to TRBJ2-2, with D perhaps matching TRBD2 (6 bases). Germline assignment: CDR1 SEHNR and CDR2 FQNEAQ (reference sequence). CDR3 length: 17 amino acids. Trimming pared 5 bases from V and 8 bases from J, leaving 24 bases between. CDR3 sequence reads: CASSRRRDSGLSGELFF. CDR3 sequence (DNA): TGTGCCAGCAGCCGACGCCGGGACTCAGGGCTTTCAGGGGAGCTGTTTTTT.

The V and J genes are TRBV7-3 and TRBJ2-1; 7 bases agree with TRBD1. V gave up 1 base and J gave up 5 bases; unmatched junction bases: 8. The germline V gene has CDR1 SGHTA and CDR2 FQGTGA. The CDR3 runs 16 residues. CDR3 residues: CASSLIANRGHNEQFF. DNA for the CDR3: TGTGCCAGCAGCTTAATCGCGAACAGGGGACACAATGAGCAGTTCTTC.

V usage is TRBV7-3 and J usage is TRBJ2-1; the match to TRBD2 covers 16 bases. J gave up 9 bases and V 1 base, and 15 bases lay outside the gene matches. The germline gives CDR1 SGHTA, CDR2 FQGTGA. This CDR3 region has 20 residues. CDR3 protein: CASSLRPPGTSGRALTEQFF. The CDR3 nucleotides read TGTGCCAGCAGCTTAAGGCCCCCCGGGACTAGCGGGAGGGCCCTCACTGAGCAGTTCTTC.

The J gene is TRBJ2-1, the V gene TRBV7-8; D is perhaps TRBD2 (7 bases). V was trimmed by 5 bases and J by 9 bases, leaving 20 bases between them. CDR1 and CDR2 (germline): SGHVS, FQNEAQ. The CDR3 extends over 15 amino acids. The DNA of the CDR3 is TGTGCCAGCAGCCCAAAGGGGGGGCGGGACCCTGAGCAGTTCTTC. Its translation: CASSPKGGRDPEQFF.

The chain employs TRBV7-9 and TRBJ2-2; maybe TRBD1 (6 bases). The CDR3 contains 15 residues. V lost 3 bases to trimming and J lost 1 base, with 9 bases between them. Germline V gene data show CDR1 as SEHNR and CDR2 as FQNEAQ (reference sequence). CDR3 region: CASSFETGNTGELFF. The CDR3 DNA sequence: TGTGCCAGCAGCTTTGAGACAGGGAACACCGGGGAGCTGTTTTTT.

The chain uses TRBV13 and TRBJ1-2; 12 bases match TRBD1. Unmatched junction bases numbered 8, after V lost 5 bases and J lost 10 bases. Germline V lookup: CDR1 PRHDT, CDR2 FYEKMQ (reference sequence). The CDR3 is made up of 14 amino acids. CDR3 amino acids: CASSPKPGQGAYTF. The CDR3 DNA sequence: TGTGCCAGCAGCCCGAAACCGGGACAGGGGGCCTACACCTTC.

About this clone: Within the sample, other DNA sequences also encode this same CDR3. J is TRBJ1-4 and V is TRBV19; D is perhaps TRBD1 (6 bases). In germline, CDR1 is LNHDA, CDR2 SQIVND (reference sequence). V lost 6 bases to trimming and J lost 0 bases, with 8 bases between them. This CDR3 comprises 14 residues. CDR3 nucleotides: TGTGCCAGTAGGACAGGAGCAACTAATGAAAAACTGTTTTTT. It encodes CASRTGATNEKLFF.

The J gene is TRBJ2-7, the V gene TRBV27, with 8 bases aligning to TRBD2. The trim removed 6 bases at V and 2 bases at J, leaving 9 bases unmatched. The CDR3 is made up of 15 amino acids. Per the germline V gene, CDR1 is MNHEY and CDR2 is SMNVEV (reference sequence). As DNA, the CDR3 is TGTGCCAGCAGCCCAACTAGCGGACGGACCTACGAGCAGTACTTC. This gives the protein CASSPTSGRTYEQYF.

The V gene is TRBV6-5, the J gene TRBJ2-3; D uncertain. The V end lost 6 bases, the J end lost 0 bases, and 10 bases lay between the germline ends. In germline, CDR1 is MNHEY, CDR2 SVGAGI. The CDR3 has 14 amino acids. Here the CDR3 reads CASSLQTSTDTQYF. The CDR3 nucleotides read TGTGCCAGCAGCCTGCAAACTAGCACAGATACGCAGTATTTT.

V gene TRBV12-3 or TRBV12-4 combines with J gene TRBJ1-5, with D unresolved. V was pared by 2 bases and J by 5 bases, with 7 bases between. The CDR3 runs to 13 residues. For the CDR3, the DNA is TGTGCCAGCAGTTTACTGGCGGATCAGCCCCAGCATTTT. Its translation is CASSLLADQPQHF.

V and J are TRBV29-1 and TRBJ1-4, with a tentative D call TRBD1 (5 bases). This CDR3 has 14 amino acids. Trimming removed 6 bases from V and 3 bases from J, with 14 bases in between. CDR1 and CDR2 (germline): SQVTM, ANQGSEA. CDR3: CSVRTGPANEKLFF. CDR3 in DNA: TGCAGCGTCCGAACAGGACCAGCTAATGAAAAACTGTTTTTT.

Only a few counts were recorded for this clone. The chain is built from TRBV27 and TRBJ1-2; possible D gene TRBD1, 6 bases. Germline loops: CDR1 MNHEY, CDR2 SMNVEV (reference sequence). This CDR3 contains 15 residues. V lost 2 bases, J lost 2 bases, and 12 bases lay in between. The CDR3: CASSLTGTLNYGYTF. CDR3 nucleotides: TGTGCCAGCAGTTTAACAGGGACGCTAAACTATGGCTACACCTTC.

The V gene is TRBV11-2, the J gene TRBJ2-7; tentative D call: TRBD1 (5 bases). The CDR3 is made up of 11 amino acids. V lost 6 bases to trimming and J lost 4 bases, with 7 bases between them. The germline gives CDR1 SGHAT, CDR2 FQNNGV. This CDR3 reads CASSGAYEQYF. The CDR3 DNA is TGTGCCAGCAGTGGGGCGTACGAGCAGTACTTC.

This clone was detected once. The chain is built from TRBV7-9 and TRBJ1-2, with 7 positions matching TRBD1. The V and J ends lost 1 base and 4 bases, in that order; junction bases with no gene match: 3. The germline V gene encodes CDR1 SEHNR and CDR2 FQNEAQ (reference sequence). The CDR3 loop spans 14 amino acids. CDR3 nucleotide sequence: TGTGCCAGCAGCTTAGTAGGGACAGCCTATGGCTACACCTTC. Protein: CASSLVGTAYGYTF.

This clone showed up just a few times. The genes are TRBV6-4 and TRBJ2-1; 9 bases agree with TRBD2. CDR3 size: 18 residues. The V gene's germline CDR1 is MRHNA and CDR2 SNTAGT. J lost 1 base, V lost 4 bases, and 11 bases had no gene match. In DNA form, the CDR3 reads TGTGCCAGCAGTGCCCTACCACTAGCGGGTGGGTCCTACAATGAGCAGTTCTTC. Protein product: CASSALPLAGGSYNEQFF.

The chain recombines TRBV6-5 with TRBJ1-2, with D possibly being TRBD1 (6 bases). The CDR3 extends over 15 amino acids. V was cut by 4 bases and J by 6 bases, with 18 bases left in between. Germline V lookup: CDR1 MNHEY, CDR2 SVGAGI. CDR3 nucleotide sequence: TGTGCCAGCAGTTCCCATTTGGGCAGGGGACATGGCTACACCTTC. Its protein product is CASSSHLGRGHGYTF.

V and J are TRBV28 and TRBJ2-6, with D perhaps TRBD1 (5 bases). This CDR3 has 14 residues. V was clipped by 5 bases and J by 1 base, with 6 bases between them. Per germline, CDR1 MDHEN and CDR2 SYDVKM. The CDR3 DNA sequence: TGTGCCAGCAGTCACAGGTCTGGGGCCAACGTCCTGACTTTC. This gives the protein CASSHRSGANVLTF.

The V and J genes are TRBV27 and TRBJ2-7; 12 nucleotides align to TRBD2. CDR1 MNHEY and CDR2 SMNVEV come from the germline V gene (reference sequence). The CDR3 runs to 14 residues. V dropped 5 bases and J dropped 5; count of bases not matched to a gene: 4. The CDR3 DNA is TGTGCCAGCAGTCCTAGCGGGAGGGCCGACGAGCAGTACTTC. It is translated as CASSPSGRADEQYF.